This T cell receptor beta chain was identified during a study of monozygotic twins with inflammatory bowel disease. Study outcomes and limitations: Twins classed as concordant or discordant showed no difference in repertoire similarity, possibly from limited power.

The CDR3 covers 13 residues. Germline V gene lookup returns CDR1 SGHRS and CDR2 YFSETQ. On this clonotype itself: The antigen remains undetermined.

TCRdb reprocessed the 5' RACE reads and reports one entry per CDR3 protein, with no DNA. In all, the sample yields 210,000 or so distinct CDR3 sequences. The rearrangement joins TRBV5-1 to TRBJ1-1; TCRdb's assignment of TRBD1 cannot be checked, as there is no DNA. Sample: blood. The clonotype comes from a human donor with ulcerative colitis or Crohn's disease, or a healthy co-twin of an affected twin (not recorded which). CDR3 loop: CVSIGTADTEAFF.